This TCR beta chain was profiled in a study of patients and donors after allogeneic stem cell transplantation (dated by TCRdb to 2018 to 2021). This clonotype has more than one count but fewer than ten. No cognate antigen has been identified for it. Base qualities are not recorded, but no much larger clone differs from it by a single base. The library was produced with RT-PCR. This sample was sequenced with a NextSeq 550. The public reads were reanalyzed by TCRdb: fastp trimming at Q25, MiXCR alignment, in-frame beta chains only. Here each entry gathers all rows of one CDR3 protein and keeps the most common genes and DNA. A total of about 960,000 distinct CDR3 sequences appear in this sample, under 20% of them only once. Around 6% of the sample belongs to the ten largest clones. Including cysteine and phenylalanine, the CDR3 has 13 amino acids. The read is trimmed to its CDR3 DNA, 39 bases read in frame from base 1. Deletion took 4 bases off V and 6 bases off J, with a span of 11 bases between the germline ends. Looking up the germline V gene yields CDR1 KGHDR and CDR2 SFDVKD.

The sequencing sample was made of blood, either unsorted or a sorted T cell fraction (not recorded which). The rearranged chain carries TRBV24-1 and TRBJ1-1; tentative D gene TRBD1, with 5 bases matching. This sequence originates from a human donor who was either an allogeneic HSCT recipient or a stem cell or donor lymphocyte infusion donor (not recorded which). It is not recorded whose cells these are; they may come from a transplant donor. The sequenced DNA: TGTGCCACCAGTGAGGGGCCCGCCGCTGAAGCTTTCTTT. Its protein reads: CATSEGPAAEAFF.